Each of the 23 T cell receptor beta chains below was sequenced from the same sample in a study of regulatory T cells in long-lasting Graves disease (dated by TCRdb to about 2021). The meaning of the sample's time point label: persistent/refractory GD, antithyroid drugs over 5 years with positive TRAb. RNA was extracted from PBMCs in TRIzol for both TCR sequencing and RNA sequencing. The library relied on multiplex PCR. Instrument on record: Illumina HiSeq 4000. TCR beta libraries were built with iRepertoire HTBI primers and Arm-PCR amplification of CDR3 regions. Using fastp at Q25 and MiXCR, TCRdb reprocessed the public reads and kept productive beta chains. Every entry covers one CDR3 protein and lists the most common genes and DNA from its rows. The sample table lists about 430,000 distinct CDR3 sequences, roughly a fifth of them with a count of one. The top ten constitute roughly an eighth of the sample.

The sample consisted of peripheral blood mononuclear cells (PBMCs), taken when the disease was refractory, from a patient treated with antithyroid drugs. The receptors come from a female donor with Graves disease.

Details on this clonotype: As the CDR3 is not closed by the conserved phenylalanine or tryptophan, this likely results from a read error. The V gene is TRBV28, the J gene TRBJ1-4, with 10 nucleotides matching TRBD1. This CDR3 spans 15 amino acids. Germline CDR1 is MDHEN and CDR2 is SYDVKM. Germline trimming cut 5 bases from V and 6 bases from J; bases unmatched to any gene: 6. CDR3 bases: TGTGCCAGCAGTCCCGCGACAGGGGGCGATGAAAAACTGTTTTCT. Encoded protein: CASSPATGGDEKLFS.

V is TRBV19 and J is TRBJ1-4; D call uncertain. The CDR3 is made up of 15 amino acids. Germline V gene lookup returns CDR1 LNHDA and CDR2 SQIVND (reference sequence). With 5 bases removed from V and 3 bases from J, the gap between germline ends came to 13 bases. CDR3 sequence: CASSARIGSNEKLFF. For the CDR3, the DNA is TGTGCCAGTAGTGCGCGAATCGGGTCTAATGAAAAACTGTTTTTT.

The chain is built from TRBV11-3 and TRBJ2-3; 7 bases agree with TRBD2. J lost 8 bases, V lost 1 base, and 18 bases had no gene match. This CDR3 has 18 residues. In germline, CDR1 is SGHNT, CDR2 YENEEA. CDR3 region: CASSLGPGGSRAGATQYF. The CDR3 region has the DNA TGTGCCAGCAGCTTAGGCCCCGGCGGGAGTCGGGCTGGGGCTACGCAGTATTTT.

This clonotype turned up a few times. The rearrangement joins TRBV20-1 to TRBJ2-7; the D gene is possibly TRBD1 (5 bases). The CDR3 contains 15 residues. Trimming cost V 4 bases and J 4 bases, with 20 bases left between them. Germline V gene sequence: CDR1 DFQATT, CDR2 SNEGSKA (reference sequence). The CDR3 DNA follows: TGCAGTGCTACCGACCTTTCGGACATTCCTTACGAGCAGTACTTC. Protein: CSATDLSDIPYEQYF.

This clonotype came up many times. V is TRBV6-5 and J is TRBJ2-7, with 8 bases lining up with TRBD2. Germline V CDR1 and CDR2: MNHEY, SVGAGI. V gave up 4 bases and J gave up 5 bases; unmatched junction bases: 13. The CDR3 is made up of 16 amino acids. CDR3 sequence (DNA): TGTGCCAGCAGTTTCGGCGTTGCGGGGGGCATGGACGAGCAGTACTTC. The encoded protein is CASSFGVAGGMDEQYF.

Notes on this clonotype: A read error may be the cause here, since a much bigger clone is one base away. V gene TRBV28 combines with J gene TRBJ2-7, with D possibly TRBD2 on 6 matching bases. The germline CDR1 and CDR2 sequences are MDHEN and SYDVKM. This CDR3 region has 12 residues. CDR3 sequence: CASRGGTVEQHF. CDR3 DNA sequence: TGTGCCAGCAGGGGCGGGACTGTCGAGCAGCACTTC.

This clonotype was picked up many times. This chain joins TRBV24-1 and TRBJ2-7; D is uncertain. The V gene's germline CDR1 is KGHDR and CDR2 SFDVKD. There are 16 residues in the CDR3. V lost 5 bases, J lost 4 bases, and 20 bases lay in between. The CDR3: CATSGSSGPSRYEQYF. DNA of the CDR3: TGTGCCACCAGTGGATCATCTGGACCCTCGAGGTACGAGCAGTACTTC.

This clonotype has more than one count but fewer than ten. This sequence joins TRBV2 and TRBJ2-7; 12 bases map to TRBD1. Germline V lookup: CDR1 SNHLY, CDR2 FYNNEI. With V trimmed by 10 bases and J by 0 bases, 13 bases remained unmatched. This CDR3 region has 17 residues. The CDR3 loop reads CAISPGTGGLSSYEQYF. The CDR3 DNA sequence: TGTGCCATCTCGCCCGGGACAGGGGGCCTAAGCTCCTACGAGCAGTACTTC.

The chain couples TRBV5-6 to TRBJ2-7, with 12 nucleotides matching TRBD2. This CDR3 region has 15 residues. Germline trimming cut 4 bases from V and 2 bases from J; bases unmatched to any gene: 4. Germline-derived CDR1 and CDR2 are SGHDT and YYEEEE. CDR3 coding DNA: TGTGCCAGCAGCGGACTAGCGGGAATAACCTACGAGCAGTACTTC. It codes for CASSGLAGITYEQYF.

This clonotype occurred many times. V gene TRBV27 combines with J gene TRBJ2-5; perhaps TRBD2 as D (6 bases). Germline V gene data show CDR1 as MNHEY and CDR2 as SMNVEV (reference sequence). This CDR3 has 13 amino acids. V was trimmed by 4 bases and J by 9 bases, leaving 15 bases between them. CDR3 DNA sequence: TGTGCCAGCAGTTATACGGGAGATCGGTCCCAGTACTTC. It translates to CASSYTGDRSQYF.

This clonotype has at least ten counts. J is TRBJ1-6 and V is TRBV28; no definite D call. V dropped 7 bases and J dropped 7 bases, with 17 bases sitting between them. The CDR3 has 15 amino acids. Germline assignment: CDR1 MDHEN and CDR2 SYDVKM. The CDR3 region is CASIDGGSYNSPLHF. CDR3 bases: TGTGCCAGCATCGACGGAGGGAGTTACAATTCACCCCTCCACTTT.

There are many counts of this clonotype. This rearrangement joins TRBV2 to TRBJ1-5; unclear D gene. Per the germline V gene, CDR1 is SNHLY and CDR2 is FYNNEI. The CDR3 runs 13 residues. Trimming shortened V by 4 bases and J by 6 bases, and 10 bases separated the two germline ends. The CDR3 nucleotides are TGTGCCAGCAGTGCGACCACCAGTCAGCCCCAGCATTTT. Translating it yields CASSATTSQPQHF.

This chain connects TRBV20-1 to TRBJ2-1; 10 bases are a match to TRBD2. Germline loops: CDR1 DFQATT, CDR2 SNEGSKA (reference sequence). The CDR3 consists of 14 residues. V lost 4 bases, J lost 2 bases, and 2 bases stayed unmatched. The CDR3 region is CSATGTSAYNEQFF. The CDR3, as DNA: TGCAGTGCTACAGGGACTAGCGCCTACAATGAGCAGTTCTTC.

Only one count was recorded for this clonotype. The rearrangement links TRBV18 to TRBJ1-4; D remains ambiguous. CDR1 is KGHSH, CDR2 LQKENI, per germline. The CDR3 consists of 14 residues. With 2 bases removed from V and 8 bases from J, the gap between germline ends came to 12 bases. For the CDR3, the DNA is TGTGCCAGCTCACCAGCCGGTCTTGGAGAAAAACTGTTTTTT. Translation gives CASSPAGLGEKLFF.

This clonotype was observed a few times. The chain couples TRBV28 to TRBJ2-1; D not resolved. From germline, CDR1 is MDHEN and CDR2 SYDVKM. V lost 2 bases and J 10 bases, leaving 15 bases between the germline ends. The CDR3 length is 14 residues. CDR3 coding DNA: TGTGCCAGCAGTTTAAGCAGGACCCCTGGAGAGCAGTTCTTC. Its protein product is CASSLSRTPGEQFF.

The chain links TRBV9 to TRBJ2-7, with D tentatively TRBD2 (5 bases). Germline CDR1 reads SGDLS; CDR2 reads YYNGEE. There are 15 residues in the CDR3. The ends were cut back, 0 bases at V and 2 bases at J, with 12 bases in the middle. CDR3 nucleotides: TGTGCCAGCAGCGTAGGGGTGGGAGTACCCTACGAGCAGTACTTC. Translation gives CASSVGVGVPYEQYF.

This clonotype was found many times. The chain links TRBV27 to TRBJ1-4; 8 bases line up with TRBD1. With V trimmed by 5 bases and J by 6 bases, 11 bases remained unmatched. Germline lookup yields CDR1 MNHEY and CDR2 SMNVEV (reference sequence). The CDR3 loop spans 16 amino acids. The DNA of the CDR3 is TGTGCCAGCAGTCAGGACAGGGTGTGGGGGGATGAAAAACTGTTTTTT. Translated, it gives CASSQDRVWGDEKLFF.

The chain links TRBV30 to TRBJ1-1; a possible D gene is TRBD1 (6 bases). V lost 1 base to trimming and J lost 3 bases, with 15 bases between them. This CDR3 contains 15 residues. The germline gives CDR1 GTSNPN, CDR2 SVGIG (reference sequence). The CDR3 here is CAWSEGQGSYTEAFF. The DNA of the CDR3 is TGTGCCTGGAGTGAGGGGCAGGGGTCGTACACTGAAGCTTTCTTT.

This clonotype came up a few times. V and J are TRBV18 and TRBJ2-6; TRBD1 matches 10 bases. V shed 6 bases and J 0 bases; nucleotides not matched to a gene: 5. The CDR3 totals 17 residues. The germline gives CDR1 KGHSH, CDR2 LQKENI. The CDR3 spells CASSLGQGNSGANVLTF. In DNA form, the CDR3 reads TGTGCCAGCTCGCTGGGACAGGGGAACTCTGGGGCCAACGTCCTGACTTTC.

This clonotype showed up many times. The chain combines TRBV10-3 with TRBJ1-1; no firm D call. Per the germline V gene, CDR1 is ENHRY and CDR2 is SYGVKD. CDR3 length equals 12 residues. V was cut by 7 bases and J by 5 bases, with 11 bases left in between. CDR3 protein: CAINGIGTEAFF. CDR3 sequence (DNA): TGTGCCATCAATGGGATCGGGACTGAAGCTTTCTTT.

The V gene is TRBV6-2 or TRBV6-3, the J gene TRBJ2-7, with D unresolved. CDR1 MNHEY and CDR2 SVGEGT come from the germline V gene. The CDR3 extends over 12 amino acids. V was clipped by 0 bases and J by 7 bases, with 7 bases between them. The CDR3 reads CASSYSMGEQYF. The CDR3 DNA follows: TGTGCCAGCAGTTACTCCATGGGGGAGCAGTACTTC.

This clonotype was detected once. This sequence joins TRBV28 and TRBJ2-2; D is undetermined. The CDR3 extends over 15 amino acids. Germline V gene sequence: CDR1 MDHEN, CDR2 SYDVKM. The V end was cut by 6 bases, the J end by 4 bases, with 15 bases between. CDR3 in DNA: TGTGCCAGCAGCCATACCTTGGGTGTCACCGGGGAGCTGTTTTTT. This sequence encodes CASSHTLGVTGELFF.

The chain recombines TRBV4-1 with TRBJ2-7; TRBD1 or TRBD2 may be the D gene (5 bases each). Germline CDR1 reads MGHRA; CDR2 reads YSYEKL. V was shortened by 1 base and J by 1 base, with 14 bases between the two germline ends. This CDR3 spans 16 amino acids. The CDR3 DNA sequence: TGCGCCAGCAGCCAAGTCCACGGGGCCACATCCTACGAGCAGTACTTC. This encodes CASSQVHGATSYEQYF.